This T cell receptor beta chain was identified during a study of T cells after yellow fever vaccination. TCRdb recomputed calls from the 5' RACE reads with MiXCR, one row per CDR3 protein. The sample lists 610,000 or so distinct CDR3 sequences, about 12% occurring once. V was shortened by 6 bases and J by 8 bases, with 23 bases between the two germline ends. There are 16 residues in the CDR3. The source of this sequence is a man under 40 who received the YFV17D yellow fever vaccine. The material was PBMCs, obtained on the day of the yellow fever booster vaccination. The chain couples TRBV12-3 or TRBV12-4 to TRBJ2-1, with a tentative D call TRBD2 (6 bases). As DNA, the CDR3 is TGTGCCAGCAGCCTTTTGGGTCGGGACTTAGTACATGAGCAGTTCTTC. As protein: CASSLLGRDLVHEQFF.